Listed here are 26 T cell receptor beta chains from one sample, sequenced in a study of control samples from healthy donors and cancer patients (TCRdb year 2020). Receptor amplification or capture employed the immunoSEQ multiplex PCR assay. The table comes from immuneACCESS by way of TCRdb, which keeps in-frame sequences with V and J called. Part of the clones is missing from these tables; in studies checked, under half for an unresolved V gene and the rest for unknown reasons. For this sample there are under 150,000 clones; roughly nine tenths appear just once. Approximately 9.4% of the sample is held by the ten biggest clonotypes. Sequenced input: blood. The receptor source for this set is a woman in her thirties in good health.

V is TRBV2 and J is TRBJ2-3; 9 bases are shared with TRBD1. This CDR3 has 16 amino acids. CDR1 and CDR2 from the germline V gene are SNHLY and FYNNEI. With 4 bases clipped from V and 2 bases from J, the junction kept 7 bases outside the gene matches. CDR3 in DNA: TGTGCCAGCAGTGTCTCCGGGACAGGGTACACAGATACGCAGTATTTT. It is translated as CASSVSGTGYTDTQYF.

The chain links TRBV27 to TRBJ2-7, with TRBD1 matching over 9 bases. Germline values: CDR1 MNHEY, CDR2 SMNVEV (reference sequence). The V and J ends lost 5 bases and 6 bases, in that order; junction bases with no gene match: 8. The CDR3 has 14 residues. The CDR3 protein is CASSPHTGGAEQYF. CDR3 coding DNA: TGTGCCAGCAGTCCTCATACAGGGGGCGCCGAGCAGTACTTC.

This chain links TRBV19 with TRBJ1-5, with TRBD1 identical over 9 bases. This CDR3 contains 16 residues. Germline V gives CDR1 LNHDA, CDR2 SQIVND (reference sequence). After removal of 4 bases from V and 7 bases from J, the junction contained 11 bases not matched to a gene. The CDR3 DNA reads as TGTGCCAGTAGTACCCCGGGACAGGGCGGTACCCAGCCCCAGCATTTT. Encoded protein: CASSTPGQGGTQPQHF.

V and J are TRBV7-2 and TRBJ2-5; 13 bases map to TRBD2. The germline V gene encodes CDR1 SGHTA and CDR2 FQGNSA. The CDR3 is 18 residues long. The ends lost 5 bases at V and 5 bases at J; junction bases unmatched: 14. The chain's CDR3 is CASSARGLAGTLGETQYF. DNA for the CDR3: TGTGCCAGCAGCGCTCGGGGACTAGCGGGGACCCTAGGGGAGACCCAGTACTTC. Full variable domain (rest looked up from reference TRBV7-2 and TRBJ2-5): GAGVSQSPSNKVTEKGKDVELRCDPISGHTALYWYRQSLGQGLEFLIYFQGNSAPDKSGLPSDRFSAERTGGSVSTLTIQRTQQEDSAVYLCASSARGLAGTLGETQYFGPGTRLLVL.

The V gene is TRBV21-1, the J gene TRBJ2-4. TRBV21-1 is a pseudogene. The CDR3 has 12 amino acids. The CDR3 region has the DNA TGTGCCCGCCGGGGCGTCCAAAACATTCAGTACTTC. It is translated as CARRGVQNIQYF.

As concerns this clone: At one end, the junction sequence differs from germline, possibly due to a read error. V and J are TRBV11-2 and TRBJ2-1, with D possibly being TRBD1 (5 bases). The V gene's germline CDR1 is SGHAT and CDR2 FQNNGV. CDR3 size: 15 residues. CDR3 sequence (DNA): TGTGCCAGCTGCTTTACGAAAAAGGGGAACAATGAGCAGTTCTTC. It translates to CASCFTKKGNNEQFF.

This clone came up a few times. The chain joins TRBV5-1 to TRBJ2-5; 7 bases line up with TRBD2. CDR3 length: 13 amino acids. Germline V lookup: CDR1 SGHRS, CDR2 YFSETQ. Germline trimming cut 4 bases from V and 13 bases from J; bases unmatched to any gene: 13. CDR3 amino acids: CASSAVTSAGLYF. The CDR3 coding sequence is TGCGCCAGCAGCGCCGTCACTAGCGCTGGCTTGTACTTC.

This clone was counted once. V and J are TRBV10-3 and TRBJ1-1; D not certain. Trimming took 7 bases from V and 1 from J, leaving 16 bases between them. Germline CDR1 ENHRY, CDR2 SYGVKD. The CDR3 extends over 15 amino acids. The chain's CDR3 is CAITNTGQANTEAFF. The CDR3 nucleotides are TGTGCCATCACTAATACCGGCCAGGCGAACACTGAAGCTTTCTTT.

This chain links TRBV5-4 with TRBJ1-2; 8 nucleotides agree with TRBD1. The J segment lost 4 bases and the V segment lost 3 bases, leaving 8 bases of the junction unmatched. The germline V gene encodes CDR1 SGHNT and CDR2 YYREEE (reference sequence). CDR3 length: 15 amino acids. CDR3 protein: CASSSPTGGVYGYTF. The DNA for the CDR3 is TGTGCCAGCAGCTCCCCCACAGGGGGGGTCTATGGCTACACCTTC.

This sequence joins TRBV10-3 and TRBJ2-3; the D gene is possibly TRBD1 (6 bases). The CDR3 loop spans 15 amino acids. Germline V gene lookup returns CDR1 ENHRY and CDR2 SYGVKD. V was cut by 6 bases and J by 0 bases, with 13 bases left in between. The CDR3 here is CAIRGTGMSTDTQYF. The CDR3 bases are TGTGCCATCAGGGGAACAGGGATGAGCACAGATACGCAGTATTTT.

The chain combines TRBV30 with TRBJ2-1; D not certain. The CDR3 length is 14 residues. V gave up 2 bases and J gave up 8 bases, with 16 bases separating them. CDR1 and CDR2 from the germline V gene are GTSNPN and SVGIG (reference sequence). The CDR3 DNA follows: TGTGCCTGGAGTCTCGGAGTCAGTACCTATGAGCAGTTCTTC. It codes for CAWSLGVSTYEQFF.

This clone was seen only a few times. V and J are TRBV6-1 and TRBJ1-2; D gene uncertain. CDR3 length equals 14 residues. Trimming removed 3 bases from V and 4 bases from J, with 12 bases in between. Germline CDR1 is MNHNS and CDR2 is SASEGT. CDR3 sequence: CASSDPGYLYGYTF. CDR3 in DNA: TGTGCCAGCAGTGACCCCGGATATCTCTATGGCTACACCTTC.

The chain has TRBV6-5 and TRBJ2-6, with 7 bases identical to TRBD1. The CDR3 has 15 residues. Germline CDR1 MNHEY, CDR2 SVGAGI. V lost 4 bases and J lost 2; bases outside the gene matches: 2. The CDR3 region has the DNA TGTGCCAGCAGTTGGACAGGTCCTGGGGCCAACGTCCTGACTTTC. This gives the protein CASSWTGPGANVLTF.

The chain combines TRBV12-3 or TRBV12-4 with TRBJ1-5; no firm D call. The CDR3 runs to 13 residues. With 3 bases removed from V and 7 bases from J, the gap between germline ends came to 10 bases. The CDR3 coding sequence is TGTGCCAGCAGTTTCTTGGGTAGGCAGCCCCAGCATTTT. Amino acids: CASSFLGRQPQHF.

The V call is TRBV5-5, the J call TRBJ2-7; possible D gene TRBD2, 6 bases. CDR1 is SGHKS and CDR2 is YYEKEE in the germline V gene (reference sequence). Trimming left V 3 bases short and J 1 base short, with 14 bases between. CDR3 length: 15 amino acids. The CDR3 DNA sequence: TGTGCCAGCAGCTACCGGGAGAACCATTCCTACGAGCAGTACTTC. Amino acid sequence: CASSYRENHSYEQYF.

The chain is built from TRBV4-2 and TRBJ2-1; 15 bases are shared with TRBD2. This CDR3 has 20 residues. Germline CDR1 LGHNA, CDR2 YNFKEQ. The J segment lost 4 bases and the V segment lost 4 bases, leaving 14 bases of the junction unmatched. The CDR3 nucleotides read TGTGCCAGCAGCCGCGAACCGGGACAGGGGACTAGCGGGAGGTACAATGAGCAGTTCTTC. Translated, it gives CASSREPGQGTSGRYNEQFF.

This clone appeared once. The chain uses TRBV5-1 and TRBJ2-1; D could derive from TRBD1 or TRBD2 (6 bases each). Per germline, CDR1 SGHRS and CDR2 YFSETQ. Trimming took 3 bases from V and 15 from J, leaving 19 bases between them. This CDR3 spans 13 amino acids. This CDR3 is CASSSLEGGSRFF. CDR3 nucleotides: TGCGCCAGCAGCTCTTTGGAGGGGGGATCGCGGTTCTTC.

This CDR3 is CASSLAGTRTEAFF. The CDR3 DNA is TGTGCCAGCAGCTTAGCCGGGACGCGTACTGAAGCTTTCTTT. This chain joins TRBV7-9 and TRBJ1-1; tentatively, D is TRBD1 (5 bases). This CDR3 comprises 14 residues. Germline V lookup: CDR1 SEHNR, CDR2 FQNEAQ (reference sequence). The ends were cut back, 0 bases at V and 5 bases at J, with 10 bases in the middle. Using reference TRBV7-9 and TRBJ1-1 for the parts outside the CDR3, the full variable domain is DTGVSQNPRHKITKRGQNVTFRCDPISEHNRLYWYRQTLGQGPEFLTYFQNEAQLEKSRLLSDRFSAERPKGSFSTLEIQRTEQGDSAMYLCASSLAGTRTEAFFGQGTRLTVV.

CDR3 in amino acids: CASSLVGQGAKNIQYF. The CDR3 DNA reads as TGCGCCAGCAGCTTGGTGGGACAGGGTGCCAAAAACATTCAGTACTTC. This sequence joins TRBV5-1 and TRBJ2-4, with 9 nucleotides matching TRBD1. The J segment lost 1 base and the V segment lost 0 bases, leaving 2 bases of the junction unmatched. The CDR3 runs 16 residues. The germline CDR1 and CDR2 sequences are SGHRS and YFSETQ.

This chain joins TRBV7-8 and TRBJ1-5; D possibly corresponds to TRBD1 (6 bases). The CDR3 is 15 amino acids. The V and J ends lost 3 bases and 9 bases respectively, with 18 bases between them. CDR1 is SGHVS and CDR2 is FQNEAQ in the germline V gene. For the CDR3, the DNA is TGTGCCAGCAGCTTGGACGGGCTCCTAGGGGGGCCCCAGCATTTT. This gives the protein CASSLDGLLGGPQHF.

V is TRBV5-1 and J is TRBJ1-6; the match to TRBD1 covers 8 bases. Germline-derived CDR1 and CDR2 are SGHRS and YFSETQ. The CDR3 sequence is 15 residues long. V shed 3 bases and J 7 bases; nucleotides not matched to a gene: 6. CDR3: CASSSTGQENSPLHF. The DNA for the CDR3 is TGCGCCAGCAGCTCCACGGGACAGGAAAATTCACCCCTCCACTTT.

The chain couples TRBV19 to TRBJ2-4; 7 nucleotides match TRBD1. Germline V gives CDR1 LNHDA, CDR2 SQIVND (reference sequence). Trimming at V came to 5 bases and at J to 2 bases, leaving 6 bases not matched to a gene. This CDR3 region has 15 residues. The CDR3 region is CASSYDRASKNIQYF. CDR3 in DNA: TGTGCCAGTAGTTATGACAGGGCGTCCAAAAACATTCAGTACTTC.

The chain employs TRBV10-2 and TRBJ2-7, with a tentative D call TRBD2 (5 bases). The ends were cut back, 7 bases at V and 6 bases at J, with 19 bases in the middle. The CDR3 extends over 14 amino acids. Per germline, CDR1 WSHSY and CDR2 SAAADI. The DNA of the CDR3 is TGCGCCAGCAACCCGGACTGGTCCCTACCCGAGCAGTACTTC. The encoded protein is CASNPDWSLPEQYF.

The V call is TRBV3-1 (or the pseudogene TRBV3-2), the J call TRBJ2-3; D possibly corresponds to TRBD2 (5 bases). Trimming took 1 base from V and 14 from J, leaving 16 bases between them. CDR1 is LGHDT and CDR2 is YNNKEL in the germline V gene (reference sequence). The length of the CDR3 is 13 residues. The CDR3 sequence: CASSQADGLSLYF. The CDR3 nucleotides read TGTGCCAGCAGCCAAGCGGACGGACTTAGTCTGTATTTT.

The rearrangement uses TRBV6-5 and TRBJ1-1; D may be TRBD1 (6 bases). V shed 10 bases and J shed 0 bases, with 12 bases lying between them. Looked up from germline, CDR1 is MNHEY and CDR2 is SVGAGI. The CDR3 consists of 13 residues. The CDR3 nucleotides read TGTGCCAACCCAAACAGGGTGAACACTGAAGCTTTCTTT. This encodes CANPNRVNTEAFF.

This chain connects TRBV12-3 or TRBV12-4 to TRBJ2-7; D unclear. V lost 1 base, J lost 7 bases, and 8 bases lay in between. The CDR3 length is 12 residues. The CDR3: CASSLDPREQYF. CDR3 bases: TGTGCCAGCAGTTTAGACCCCAGGGAGCAGTACTTC.